The present TCR beta chain was sequenced within a study of blood T cell repertoires in COVID-19. Cohort placement rested on clinical history that participants reported themselves. Symptom resolution, clearance, or two negative PCRs marked the recovered donors of Cohort 3. TCRdb's table, derived via immunoSEQ multiplex PCR, lists solely in-frame clones and lacks some. This sample has approximately 360,000 clones, with 83% found just once. This CDR3 is 15 amino acids long. The germline gives CDR1 MDHEN, CDR2 SYDVKM. V was clipped by 0 bases and J by 3 bases, with 11 bases between them. The TCR was taken from a woman between 50 and 59 years old who had recovered from COVID-19. This chain joins TRBV28 and TRBJ1-2, with D unresolved. Sequenced material: PBMCs or T cells enriched from blood (not recorded which). DNA of the CDR3: TGTGCCAGCAGTTTATGGGCGGGTGGGGACTATGGCTACACCTTC. This gives the protein CASSLWAGGDYGYTF.